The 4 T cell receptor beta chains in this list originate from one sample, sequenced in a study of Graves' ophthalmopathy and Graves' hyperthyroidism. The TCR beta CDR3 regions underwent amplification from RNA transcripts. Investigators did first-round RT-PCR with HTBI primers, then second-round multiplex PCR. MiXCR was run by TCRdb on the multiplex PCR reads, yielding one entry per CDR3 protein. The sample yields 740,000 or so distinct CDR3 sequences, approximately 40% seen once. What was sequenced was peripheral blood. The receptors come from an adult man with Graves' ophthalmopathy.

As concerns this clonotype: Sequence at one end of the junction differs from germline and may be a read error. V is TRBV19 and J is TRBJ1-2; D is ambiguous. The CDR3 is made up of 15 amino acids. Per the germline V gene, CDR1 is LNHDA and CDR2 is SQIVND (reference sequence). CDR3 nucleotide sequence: TGTGCCAGTAGTATCCGGATCGACACCCCGGGTGGCTACATCTTC. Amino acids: CASSIRIDTPGGYIF.

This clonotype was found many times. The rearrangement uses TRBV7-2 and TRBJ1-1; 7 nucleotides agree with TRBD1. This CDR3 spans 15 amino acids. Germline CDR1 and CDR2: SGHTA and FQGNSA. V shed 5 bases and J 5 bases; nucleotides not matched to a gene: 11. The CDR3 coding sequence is TGTGCCAGCAGCCTCCGACAGGGAATGGGTACTGAAGCTTTCTTT. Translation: CASSLRQGMGTEAFF.

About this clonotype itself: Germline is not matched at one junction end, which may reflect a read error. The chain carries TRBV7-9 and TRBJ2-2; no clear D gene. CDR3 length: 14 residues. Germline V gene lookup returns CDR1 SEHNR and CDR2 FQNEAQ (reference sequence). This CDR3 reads CASSLIRGPGELFF. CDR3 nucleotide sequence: TGCGCCAGCAGCTTGATCCGCGGCCCCGGGGAGCTGTTTTTT.

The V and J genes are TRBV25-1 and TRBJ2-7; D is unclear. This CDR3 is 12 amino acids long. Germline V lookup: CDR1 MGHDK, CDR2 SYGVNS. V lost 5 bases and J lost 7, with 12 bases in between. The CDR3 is CASSWKRSEQYF. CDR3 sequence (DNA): TGTGCCAGCAGTTGGAAAAGGTCGGAGCAGTACTTC.